This TCR beta chain is from a study of blood T cell repertoires in COVID-19. The CDR3 loop spans 13 amino acids. Germline assignment: CDR1 SEHNR and CDR2 FQNEAQ (reference sequence). The V and J ends lost 5 bases and 7 bases respectively, with 11 bases between them. Generated by immunoSEQ multiplex PCR, the TCRdb table keeps only in-frame clones and is missing some. The profile shows about 320,000 clones, 75% to 90% of them singletons. The source is a young man who had recovered from COVID-19. The chain combines TRBV7-9 with TRBJ1-4; no definite D call. Input material: PBMCs or T cells enriched from blood (not recorded which). Here the CDR3 DNA reads TGTGCCAGCAGCCGGGATACGAGTGAAAAACTGTTTTTT. This sequence encodes CASSRDTSEKLFF. Looking up the rest from reference TRBV7-9 and TRBJ1-4 gives the full variable domain: DTGVSQNPRHKITKRGQNVTFRCDPISEHNRLYWYRQTLGQGPEFLTYFQNEAQLEKSRLLSDRFSAERPKGSFSTLEIQRTEQGDSAMYLCASSRDTSEKLFFGSGTQLSVL.